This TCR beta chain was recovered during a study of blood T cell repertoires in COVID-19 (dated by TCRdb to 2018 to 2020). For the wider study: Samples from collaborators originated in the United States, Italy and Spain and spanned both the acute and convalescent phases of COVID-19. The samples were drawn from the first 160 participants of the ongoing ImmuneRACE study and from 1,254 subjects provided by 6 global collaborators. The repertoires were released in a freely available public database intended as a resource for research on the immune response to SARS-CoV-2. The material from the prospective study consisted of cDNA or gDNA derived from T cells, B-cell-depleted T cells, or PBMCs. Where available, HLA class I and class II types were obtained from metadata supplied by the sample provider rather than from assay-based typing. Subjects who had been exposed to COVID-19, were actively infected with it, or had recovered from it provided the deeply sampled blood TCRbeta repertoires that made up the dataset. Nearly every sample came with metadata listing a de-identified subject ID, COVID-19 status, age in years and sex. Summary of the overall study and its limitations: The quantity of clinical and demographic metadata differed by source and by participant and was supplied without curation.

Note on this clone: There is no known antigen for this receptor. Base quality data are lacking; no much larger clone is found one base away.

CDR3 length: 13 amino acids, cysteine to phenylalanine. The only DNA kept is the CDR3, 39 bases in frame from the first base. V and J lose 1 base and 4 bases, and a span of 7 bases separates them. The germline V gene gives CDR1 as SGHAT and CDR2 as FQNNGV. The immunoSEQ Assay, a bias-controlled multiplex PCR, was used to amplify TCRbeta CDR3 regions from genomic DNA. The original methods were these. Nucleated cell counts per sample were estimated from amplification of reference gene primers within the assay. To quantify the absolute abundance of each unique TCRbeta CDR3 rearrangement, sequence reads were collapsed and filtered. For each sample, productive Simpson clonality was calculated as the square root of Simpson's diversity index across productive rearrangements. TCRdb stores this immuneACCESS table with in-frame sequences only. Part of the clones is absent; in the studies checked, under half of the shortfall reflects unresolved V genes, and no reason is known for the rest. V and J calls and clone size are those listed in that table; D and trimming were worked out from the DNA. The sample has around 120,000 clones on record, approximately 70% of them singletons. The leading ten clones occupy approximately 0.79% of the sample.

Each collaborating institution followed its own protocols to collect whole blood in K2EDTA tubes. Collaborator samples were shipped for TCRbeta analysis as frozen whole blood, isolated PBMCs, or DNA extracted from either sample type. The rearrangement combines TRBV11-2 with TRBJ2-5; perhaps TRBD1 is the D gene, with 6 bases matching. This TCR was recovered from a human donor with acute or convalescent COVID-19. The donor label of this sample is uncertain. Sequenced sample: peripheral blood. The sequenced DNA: TGTGCCAGCAGCTTAGCAGGGGTAGAGACCCAGTACTTC. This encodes CASSLAGVETQYF.